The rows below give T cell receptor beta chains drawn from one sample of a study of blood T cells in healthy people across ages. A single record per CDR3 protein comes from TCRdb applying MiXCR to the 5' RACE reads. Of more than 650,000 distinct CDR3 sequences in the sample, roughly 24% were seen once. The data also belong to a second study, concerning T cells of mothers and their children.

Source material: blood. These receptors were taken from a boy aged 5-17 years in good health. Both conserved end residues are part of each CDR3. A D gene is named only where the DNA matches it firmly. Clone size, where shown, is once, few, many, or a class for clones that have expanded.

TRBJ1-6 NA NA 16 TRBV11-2 CASSLLRAGRNSPLHF TGTGCCAGCAGCCTCCTTCGGGCGGGTCGGAATTCACCCCTCCACTTT
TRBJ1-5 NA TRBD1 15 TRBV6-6 CASSKRDREAQPQHF TGTGCCAGCAGTAAAAGGGACAGGGAGGCTCAGCCCCAGCATTTT
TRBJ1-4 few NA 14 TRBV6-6 CASSPGTTREGLFF TGTGCCAGCAGTCCCGGGACAACCCGGGAAGGACTGTTTTTT
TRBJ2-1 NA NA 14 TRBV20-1 CSARSQSSYNEQFF TGCAGTGCTAGAAGTCAGAGCTCCTACAATGAGCAGTTCTTC
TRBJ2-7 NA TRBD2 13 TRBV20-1 CSARSGGSYEQYF TGCAGTGCTAGAAGCGGGGGCTCCTACGAGCAGTACTTC
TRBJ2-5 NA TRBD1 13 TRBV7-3 CASSDNRGVTQYF TGTGCCAGCAGCGACAACAGGGGTGTGACCCAGTACTTC
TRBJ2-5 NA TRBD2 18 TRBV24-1 CATSDSRGLAEYRETQYF TGTGCCACCAGTGATTCACGGGGACTAGCTGAATACAGAGAGACCCAGTACTTC
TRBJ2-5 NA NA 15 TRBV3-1 CASSQAGIRQETQYF TGTGCCAGCAGCCAAGCGGGGATCAGACAAGAGACCCAGTACTTC
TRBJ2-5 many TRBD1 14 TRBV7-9 CASSPAGGQETQYF TGCGCCAGCAGCCCAGCAGGGGGCCAAGAGACCCAGTACTTC
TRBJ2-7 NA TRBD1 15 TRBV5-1 CASSLSTGSSYEQYF TGCGCCAGCAGCCTATCGACAGGGTCTTCCTACGAGCAGTACTTC
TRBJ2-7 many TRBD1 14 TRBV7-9 CASSLQGSSYEQYF TGTGCCAGCAGTTTACAGGGGAGCTCCTACGAGCAGTACTTC
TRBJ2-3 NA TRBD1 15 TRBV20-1 CSGGETGGNTDTQYF TGCAGTGGGGGGGAGACAGGGGGGAACACAGATACGCAGTATTTT
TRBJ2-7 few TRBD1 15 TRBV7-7 CASSLGQGPHYEQYF TGTGCCAGCAGCTTAGGACAGGGACCGCACTACGAGCAGTACTTC
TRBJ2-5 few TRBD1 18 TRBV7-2 CASSLIPTRTGLQETQYF TGTGCCAGCAGCTTAATCCCCACGAGGACAGGCCTCCAAGAGACCCAGTACTTC